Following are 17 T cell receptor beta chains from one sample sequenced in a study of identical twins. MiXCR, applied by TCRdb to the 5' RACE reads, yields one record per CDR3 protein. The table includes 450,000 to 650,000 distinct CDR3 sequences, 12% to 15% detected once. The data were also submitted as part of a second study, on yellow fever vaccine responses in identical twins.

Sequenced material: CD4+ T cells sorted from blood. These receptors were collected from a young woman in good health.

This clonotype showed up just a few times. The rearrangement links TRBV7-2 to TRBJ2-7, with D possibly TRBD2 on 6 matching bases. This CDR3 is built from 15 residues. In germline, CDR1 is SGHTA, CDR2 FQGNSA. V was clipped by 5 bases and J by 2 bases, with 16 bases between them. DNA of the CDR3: TGTGCCAGCAGCCGGACGGGGGTCGCGCCCTACGAGCAGTACGTC. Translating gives CASSRTGVAPYEQYV.

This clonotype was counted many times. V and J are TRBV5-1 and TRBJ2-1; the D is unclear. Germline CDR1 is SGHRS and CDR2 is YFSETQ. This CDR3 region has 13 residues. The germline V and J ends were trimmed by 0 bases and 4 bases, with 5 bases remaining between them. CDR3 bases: TGCGCCAGCAGCTTGGGGCTATACAATGAGCAGTTCTTC. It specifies CASSLGLYNEQFF. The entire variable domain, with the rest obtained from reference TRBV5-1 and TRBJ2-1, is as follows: KAGVTQTPRYLIKTRGQQVTLSCSPISGHRSVSWYQQTPGQGLQFLFEYFSETQRNKGNFPGRFSGRQFSNSRSEMNVSTLELGDSALYLCASSLGLYNEQFFGPGTRLTVL.

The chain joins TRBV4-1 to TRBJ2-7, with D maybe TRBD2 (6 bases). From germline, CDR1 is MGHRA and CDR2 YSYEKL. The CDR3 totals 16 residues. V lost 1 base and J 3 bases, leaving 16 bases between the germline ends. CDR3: CASSQAFGGSFYEQYF. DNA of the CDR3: TGCGCCAGCAGCCAAGCGTTTGGAGGGTCCTTCTACGAGCAGTACTTC.

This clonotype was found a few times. The CDR3, as DNA: TGTGCCAGCCAGAGGGAGGGGACTGGGATGTACGAGCAGTACTTC. Amino acids: CASQREGTGMYEQYF. This sequence joins TRBV2 and TRBJ2-7; 7 bases agree with TRBD2. The V gene's germline CDR1 is SNHLY and CDR2 FYNNEI. V gave up 8 bases and J gave up 4 bases; unmatched junction bases: 14. This CDR3 comprises 15 residues. Filled out from reference TRBV2 and TRBJ2-7, the complete variable domain reads EPEVTQTPSHQVTQMGQEVILRCVPISNHLYFYWYRQILGQKVEFLVSFYNNEISEKSEIFDDQFSVERPDGSNFTLKIRSTKLEDSAMYFCASQREGTGMYEQYFGPGTRLTVT.

The CDR3 nucleotides read TGTGCCATCTCTGAGGGCGGGAGGGGGAATGAGCAGTTCTTC. Translating gives CAISEGGRGNEQFF. The rearrangement links TRBV10-3 to TRBJ2-1; the match to TRBD2 covers 9 bases. Germline lookup yields CDR1 ENHRY and CDR2 SYGVKD. This CDR3 contains 14 residues. J lost 7 bases, V lost 8 bases, and 9 bases had no gene match.

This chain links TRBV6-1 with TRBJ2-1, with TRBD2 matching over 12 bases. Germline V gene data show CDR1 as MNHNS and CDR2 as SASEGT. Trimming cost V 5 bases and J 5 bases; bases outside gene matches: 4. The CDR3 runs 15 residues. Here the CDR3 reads CASSRLAGANNEQFF. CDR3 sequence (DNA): TGTGCCAGCAGTCGACTAGCGGGGGCTAACAATGAGCAGTTCTTC.

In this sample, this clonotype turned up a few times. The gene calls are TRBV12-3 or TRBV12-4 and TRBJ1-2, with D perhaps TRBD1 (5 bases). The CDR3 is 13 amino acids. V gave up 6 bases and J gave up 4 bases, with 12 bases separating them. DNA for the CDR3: TGTGCCAGCAGCCTCAGGGATCGCTATGGCTACACCTTC. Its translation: CASSLRDRYGYTF.

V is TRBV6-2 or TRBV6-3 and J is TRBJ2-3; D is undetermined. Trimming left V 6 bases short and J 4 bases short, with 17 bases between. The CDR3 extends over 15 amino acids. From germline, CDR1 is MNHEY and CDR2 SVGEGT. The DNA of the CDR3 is TGTGCCAGCAGGAATCTAGATTTAGGGCCAGATACGCAGTATTTT. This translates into CASRNLDLGPDTQYF.

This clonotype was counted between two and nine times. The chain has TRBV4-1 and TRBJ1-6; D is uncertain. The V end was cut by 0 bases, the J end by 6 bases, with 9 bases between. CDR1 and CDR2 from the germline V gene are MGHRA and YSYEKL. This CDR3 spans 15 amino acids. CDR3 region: CASSQDTAINSPLHF. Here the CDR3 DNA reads TGCGCCAGCAGCCAAGATACAGCGATTAATTCACCCCTCCACTTT.

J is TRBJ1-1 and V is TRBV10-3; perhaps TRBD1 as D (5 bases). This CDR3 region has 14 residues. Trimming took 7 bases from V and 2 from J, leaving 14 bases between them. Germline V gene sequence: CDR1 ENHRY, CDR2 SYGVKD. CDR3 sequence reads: CAINFGGKNTEAFF. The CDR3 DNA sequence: TGTGCCATCAATTTTGGGGGAAAAAACACTGAAGCTTTCTTT.

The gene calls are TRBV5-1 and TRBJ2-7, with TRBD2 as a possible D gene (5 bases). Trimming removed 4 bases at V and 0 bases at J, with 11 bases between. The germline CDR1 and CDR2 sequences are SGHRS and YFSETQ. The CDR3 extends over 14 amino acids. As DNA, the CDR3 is TGCGCCAGCAGCCCGTTACGGGGCTCCTACGAGCAGTACGTC. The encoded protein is CASSPLRGSYEQYV.

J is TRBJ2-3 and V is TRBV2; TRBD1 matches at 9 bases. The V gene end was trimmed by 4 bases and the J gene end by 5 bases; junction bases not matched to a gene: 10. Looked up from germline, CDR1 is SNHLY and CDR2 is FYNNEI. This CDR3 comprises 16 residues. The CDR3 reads CASSGLGTGSRDTQYF. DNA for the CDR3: TGTGCCAGCAGTGGTTTGGGGACAGGGAGTAGAGATACGCAGTATTTT.

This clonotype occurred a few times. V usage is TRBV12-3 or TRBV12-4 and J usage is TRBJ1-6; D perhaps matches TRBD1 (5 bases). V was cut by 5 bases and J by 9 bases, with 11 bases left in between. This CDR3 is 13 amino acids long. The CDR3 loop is CASSERQGSPLHF. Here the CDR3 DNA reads TGTGCCAGCAGTGAAAGGCAGGGTTCACCCCTCCACTTT.

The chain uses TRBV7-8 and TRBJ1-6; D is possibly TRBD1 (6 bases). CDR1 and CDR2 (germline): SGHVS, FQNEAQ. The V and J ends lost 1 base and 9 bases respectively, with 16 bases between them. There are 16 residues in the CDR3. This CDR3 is CASSLEGQGISSPLHF. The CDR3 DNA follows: TGTGCCAGCAGCTTAGAAGGGCAGGGGATATCTTCACCCCTCCACTTT.

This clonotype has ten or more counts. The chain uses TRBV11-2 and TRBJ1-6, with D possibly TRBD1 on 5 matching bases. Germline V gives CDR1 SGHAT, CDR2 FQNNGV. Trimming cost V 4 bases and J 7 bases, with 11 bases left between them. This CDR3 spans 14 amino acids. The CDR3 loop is CASSSSDSNSPLHF. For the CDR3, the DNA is TGTGCCAGCAGCTCCTCAGACAGCAATTCACCCCTCCACTTT.

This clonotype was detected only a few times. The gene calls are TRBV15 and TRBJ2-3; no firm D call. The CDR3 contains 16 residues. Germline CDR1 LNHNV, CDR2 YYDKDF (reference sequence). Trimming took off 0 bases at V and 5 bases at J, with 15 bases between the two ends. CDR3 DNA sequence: TGTGCCACCAGCAGAGATCGAGGACCAGGAGAAGATACGCAGTATTTT. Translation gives CATSRDRGPGEDTQYF.

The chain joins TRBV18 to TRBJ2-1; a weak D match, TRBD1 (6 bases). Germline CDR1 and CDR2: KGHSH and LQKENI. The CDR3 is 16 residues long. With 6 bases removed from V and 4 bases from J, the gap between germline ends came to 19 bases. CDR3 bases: TGTGCCAGCTCCCGCACGTTGGACAGCACTTACAATGAGCAGTTCTTC. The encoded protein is CASSRTLDSTYNEQFF.